The clone carrying this T cell receptor (beta chain) turned up a few times. Template material for amplifying TCR beta CDR3 regions consisted of RNA transcripts. The HTBI primer set served for first-round RT-PCR of the TCR CDR3. TCRdb re-analysed the multiplex PCR reads in MiXCR, keeping a single row per CDR3 protein. The sample lists approximately 690,000 distinct CDR3 sequences; around 20% were seen once. The data were taken from a study of T cells in Graves' hyperthyroidism and ophthalmopathy. Sequencing used blood. The source is a man between 25 and 39 years old with Graves' ophthalmopathy.

The CDR3 region has the DNA TGCAGTGCCCTCTGGACAGAAGACTACGAGCAGTACTTC. It codes for CSALWTEDYEQYF. This chain connects TRBV20-1 to TRBJ2-7; tentative D call: TRBD1 (6 bases). Looked up from germline, CDR1 is DFQATT and CDR2 is SNEGSKA (reference sequence). Trimming took off 6 bases at V and 3 bases at J, with 15 bases between the two ends. The CDR3 sequence is 13 residues long.